These 14 T cell receptor beta chains originate from one sample sequenced in a study of CD8 T cells in Susac syndrome. Random hexamers primed reverse transcription of about 0.45 to 1 ug RNA. TCRdb itself ran the immunoSEQ multiplex PCR reads through MiXCR, one entry per CDR3 protein. The repertoire holds about 300,000 distinct CDR3 sequences, with 89% as singletons. Sequencing was done on a sample of CD8+ T cells from PBMCs. Receptor source: a human donor with multiple sclerosis.

The count of this clonotype is one. Written as DNA, the CDR3 is TGTGCCAGCAGCTTGCCCGGGACGGGAGCCTACAATGAGCAGTTCTTC. Translation: CASSLPGTGAYNEQFF. The V call is TRBV5-4, the J call TRBJ2-1; D perhaps matches TRBD2 (6 bases). Per the germline V gene, CDR1 is SGHNT and CDR2 is YYREEE (reference sequence). V was clipped by 1 base and J by 2 bases, with 13 bases between them. The CDR3 covers 16 residues. Variable domain in full (rest from reference TRBV5-4 and TRBJ2-1): ETGVTQSPTHLIKTRGQQVTLRCSSQSGHNTVSWYQQALGQGPQFIFQYYREEENGRGNFPPRFSGLQFPNYSSELNVNALELDDSALYLCASSLPGTGAYNEQFFGPGTRLTVL.

The J gene is TRBJ1-5, the V gene TRBV20-1; maybe TRBD1 (5 bases). V gave up 2 bases and J gave up 6 bases, with 14 bases separating them. The CDR3 totals 14 residues. The germline gives CDR1 DFQATT, CDR2 SNEGSKA (reference sequence). The CDR3 reads CSARNAGLGQPQHF. Here the CDR3 DNA reads TGCAGTGCTAGAAATGCAGGGCTAGGTCAGCCCCAGCATTTT.

The chain carries TRBV27 and TRBJ2-7, with D possibly TRBD1 on 6 matching bases. The length of the CDR3 is 19 residues. Trimming removed 4 bases from V and 0 bases from J, with 25 bases in between. Germline V gives CDR1 MNHEY, CDR2 SMNVEV (reference sequence). The CDR3: CASSSVVRGPEGSSYEQYF. The CDR3 DNA reads as TGTGCCAGCAGTTCGGTGGTCAGGGGACCAGAGGGGAGCTCCTACGAGCAGTACTTC.

The chain combines TRBV27 with TRBJ2-7; the D is unclear. V lost 0 bases, J lost 4 bases, and 7 bases lay in between. Germline V gene lookup returns CDR1 MNHEY and CDR2 SMNVEV (reference sequence). There are 13 residues in the CDR3. The CDR3 protein is CASSLSPDYEQYF. The CDR3, as DNA: TGTGCCAGCAGTTTATCTCCCGATTACGAGCAGTACTTC.

The chain recombines TRBV6-2 or TRBV6-3 with TRBJ2-7; D remains ambiguous. Trimming shortened V by 2 bases and J by 3 bases, and 8 bases separated the two germline ends. The CDR3 length is 13 residues. The germline V gene has CDR1 MNHEY and CDR2 SVGEGT. Here the CDR3 reads CASSYRDVYEQYF. Here the CDR3 DNA reads TGTGCCAGCAGTTACAGGGATGTCTACGAGCAGTACTTC.

The CDR3 DNA reads as TGCAGTGCTAGAGATCTGTGGCGGGAGGGATCTGAGCAGTTCTTC. Encoded protein: CSARDLWREGSEQFF. V and J are TRBV20-1 and TRBJ2-1, with TRBD2 matching 9 bases. CDR1 is DFQATT, CDR2 SNEGSKA, per germline (reference sequence). V trimming: 0 bases; J trimming: 9 bases; junction bases outside the gene matches: 9. CDR3 length equals 15 residues.

The rearrangement joins TRBV29-1 to TRBJ2-7; possibly TRBD1 for D (6 bases). The V gene's germline CDR1 is SQVTM and CDR2 ANQGSEA. The CDR3 extends over 11 amino acids. The V and J ends lost 6 bases and 7 bases respectively, with 13 bases between them. As DNA, the CDR3 is TGCAGCGTCAACAGGGTGGGGGAGCAGTACTTC. It specifies CSVNRVGEQYF.

This chain joins TRBV14 and TRBJ2-4, with D tentatively TRBD1 or TRBD2 (7 bases each). Deletions cut 5 bases from V and 7 bases from J, with 12 bases between. The CDR3 runs 13 residues. Germline V gene sequence: CDR1 SGHDN, CDR2 FVKESK. Here the CDR3 reads CASSARGGNIQYF. The CDR3 bases are TGTGCCAGCAGCGCCAGGGGGGGGAACATTCAGTACTTC.

This clonotype appeared a few times. The chain combines TRBV5-1 with TRBJ1-5, with 10 nucleotides matching TRBD1. Germline lookup yields CDR1 SGHRS and CDR2 YFSETQ. J lost 8 bases, V lost 4 bases, and 3 bases had no gene match. This CDR3 region has 13 residues. The CDR3 loop reads CASSPGQGKPQHF. In nucleotides, the CDR3 is TGCGCCAGCAGCCCGGGACAGGGGAAGCCCCAGCATTTT.

The gene calls are TRBV20-1 and TRBJ2-1; D remains unclear. V lost 6 bases and J 3 bases, leaving 24 bases between the germline ends. Germline values: CDR1 DFQATT, CDR2 SNEGSKA (reference sequence). This CDR3 is built from 17 residues. CDR3 protein: CSASKAILGPFYNEQFF. CDR3 bases: TGCAGTGCCTCGAAGGCGATCCTTGGTCCGTTCTACAATGAGCAGTTCTTC.

V is TRBV25-1 and J is TRBJ2-7; 7 bases are a match to TRBD1. The CDR3 has 11 residues. The junction had 1 base not matched to a gene; V was cut back by 9 bases and J by 2 bases. Germline CDR1 MGHDK, CDR2 SYGVNS. The CDR3, as DNA: TGTGCCAGTGGGACAGCCTACGAGCAGTACTTC. Translated, it gives CASGTAYEQYF.

The chain employs TRBV27 and TRBJ2-7; 11 nucleotides line up with TRBD2. J lost 5 bases, V lost 0 bases, and 3 bases had no gene match. The CDR3 totals 15 residues. The germline V gene encodes CDR1 MNHEY and CDR2 SMNVEV (reference sequence). The DNA of the CDR3 is TGTGCCAGCAGTTTATCCACTAGCGGGAGAGACGAGCAGTACTTC. This gives the protein CASSLSTSGRDEQYF.

This chain joins TRBV5-4 and TRBJ1-2; tentative D call: TRBD1 (5 bases). The CDR3 runs 14 residues. The germline CDR1 and CDR2 sequences are SGHNT and YYREEE (reference sequence). Trimming shortened V by 1 base and J by 5 bases, and 12 bases separated the two germline ends. Here the CDR3 DNA reads TGTGCCAGCAGCTTGCTCGGGGCGGTATATGGCTACACCTTC. As protein: CASSLLGAVYGYTF.

A note on this clonotype: The CDR3 carries no conserved terminal phenylalanine or tryptophan, so it likely arises from a read error. The DNA is left out, because the CDR3 cannot be placed on it with certainty; the CDR3 is given as TCRdb lists it. The CDR3 sequence is CASNRETGL. The rearrangement uses TRBV7-6 and TRBJ1-2; TRBD1, the table's D call, lacks a check against the DNA. Both ends counted, the CDR3 spans 9 residues. Per the germline V gene, CDR1 is SGHVS and CDR2 is FNYEAQ.